This T cell receptor beta chain appears in the sequencing data of a study of cytomegalovirus exposure and HLA in healthy donors. Study results and caveats: A later analysis showed HLA-associated TCR beta chains outstripping equally common others in clonal expansion. A prior analysis recorded that most TCR beta V segments were productive about 87% or about 30% of the time.

The primer mix had 60 Vbeta and 13 Jbeta primers. The repertoire was sequenced with immunoSEQ multiplex PCR; TCRdb's copy has only in-frame clones and lacks some. The table has over 95,000 clones, just under 75% seen once. CDR1 and CDR2 from the germline V gene are SQVTM and ANQGSEA. The CDR3 loop spans 14 amino acids. There was no recording of CMV serostatus for this donor. The count of this clone is one. Its matching antigen is unknown. At one of its ends the junction is not consistent with the germline gene, which may arise from a read error. This same CDR3 is encoded by further DNA sequences in the sample.

The chain joins TRBV29-1 to TRBJ2-1; 7 nucleotides align to TRBD2. The clonotype was recovered from a human donor in good health. Sequencing was carried out using PBMCs. The CDR3 sequence: CSVSGGDSYNEQFF. CDR3 DNA: TGTAGCGTGAGTGGGGGGGACTCCTACAATGAGCAGTTCTTC.